This T cell receptor (beta chain) was captured by sequencing in a study of human T cells and chemical hapten exposure. Using its own MiXCR run on the RACE reads, TCRdb lists one record per CDR3 protein. Counted here are under 400,000 distinct CDR3 sequences, 4% to 6% occurring once; the ten biggest clones make up 2% to 3%. This clonotype was counted ten times or more. The antigen is undetermined. Study-wide results and caveats: Alopecia in the donors means their immune response may deviate from healthy people's.

Regarding time point: pre-sensitization, week 0. Indicated treatment: therapeutic diphenylcyclopropenone sensitization with weekly scalp DPC. Investigators collected blood before applying each patch test. Source: whole blood, taken in connection with sensitization to the hapten diphenylcyclopropenone (DPC). The clonotype was recovered from a woman in her fifties or sixties with alopecia areata. Some clones in this sample may be carry-over from other donors' samples.

The CDR3 nucleotides are TGTGCCAGCAGTGAAAACTTGCTCACATTTAGCACAGATACGCAGTATTTT. This sequence encodes CASSENLLTFSTDTQYF. This chain links TRBV2 with TRBJ2-3, with D uncertain. Trimming stripped 2 bases from V and 0 bases from J, with 15 bases between. CDR1 SNHLY and CDR2 FYNNEI come from the germline V gene. This CDR3 comprises 17 residues.